The T cell receptor (beta chain) under discussion was sequenced for a study of blood T cell repertoires in COVID-19. The assay was immunoSEQ multiplex PCR, and TCRdb's table has in-frame clones only and misses some. In the table there are 250,000 to 300,000 clones, approximately 91% of which are singletons. Trimming cost V 2 bases and J 8 bases, with 18 bases left between them. CDR1 and CDR2 from the germline V gene are PRHDT and FYEKMQ (reference sequence). This CDR3 is 15 amino acids long. The gene calls are TRBV13 and TRBJ1-1; tentative D call: TRBD1 (6 bases). This clonotype was sampled from a middle-aged man with acute or convalescent COVID-19. Sequencing was performed on peripheral blood. DNA for the CDR3: TGTGCCAGCAGCTTAAAGTATGGATTAGGGACAGAAGCTTTCTTT. This sequence encodes CASSLKYGLGTEAFF.